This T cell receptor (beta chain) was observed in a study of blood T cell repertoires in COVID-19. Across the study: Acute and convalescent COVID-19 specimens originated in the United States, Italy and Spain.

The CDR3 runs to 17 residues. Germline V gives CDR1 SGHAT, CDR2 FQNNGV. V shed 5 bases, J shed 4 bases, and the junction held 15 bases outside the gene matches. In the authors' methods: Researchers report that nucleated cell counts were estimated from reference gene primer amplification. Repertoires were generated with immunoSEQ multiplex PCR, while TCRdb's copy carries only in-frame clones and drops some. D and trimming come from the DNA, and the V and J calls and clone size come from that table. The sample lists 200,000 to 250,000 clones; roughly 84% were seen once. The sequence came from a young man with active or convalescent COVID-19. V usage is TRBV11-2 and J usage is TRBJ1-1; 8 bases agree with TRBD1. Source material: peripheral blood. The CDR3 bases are TGTGCCAGCAGCCCTGCAGGGGGCGCCCGGAGGGTCACTGAAGCTTTCTTT. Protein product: CASSPAGGARRVTEAFF.